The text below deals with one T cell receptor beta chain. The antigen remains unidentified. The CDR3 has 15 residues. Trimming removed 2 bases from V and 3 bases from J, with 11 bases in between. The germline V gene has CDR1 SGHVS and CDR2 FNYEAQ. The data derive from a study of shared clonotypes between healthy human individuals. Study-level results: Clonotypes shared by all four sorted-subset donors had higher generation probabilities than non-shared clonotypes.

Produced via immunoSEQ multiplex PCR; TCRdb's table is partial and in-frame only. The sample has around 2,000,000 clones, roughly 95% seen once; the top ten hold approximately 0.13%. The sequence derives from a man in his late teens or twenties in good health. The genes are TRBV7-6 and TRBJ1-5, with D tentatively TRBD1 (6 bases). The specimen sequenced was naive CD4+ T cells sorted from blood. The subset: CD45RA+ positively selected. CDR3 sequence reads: CASSLSDRINQPQHF. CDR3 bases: TGTGCCAGCAGCTTATCCGACAGGATCAATCAGCCCCAGCATTTT.